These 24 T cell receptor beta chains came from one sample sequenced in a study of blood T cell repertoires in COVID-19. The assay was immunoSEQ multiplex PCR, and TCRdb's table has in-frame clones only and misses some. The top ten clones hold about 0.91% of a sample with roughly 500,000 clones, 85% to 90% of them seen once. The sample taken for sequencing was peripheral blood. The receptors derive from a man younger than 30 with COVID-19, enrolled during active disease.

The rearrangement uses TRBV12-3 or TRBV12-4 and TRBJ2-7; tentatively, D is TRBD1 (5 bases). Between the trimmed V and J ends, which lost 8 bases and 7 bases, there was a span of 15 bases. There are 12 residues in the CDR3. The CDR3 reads CASQPIRGEQYF. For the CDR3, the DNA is TGTGCCAGCCAACCTATTAGGGGAGAGCAGTACTTC.

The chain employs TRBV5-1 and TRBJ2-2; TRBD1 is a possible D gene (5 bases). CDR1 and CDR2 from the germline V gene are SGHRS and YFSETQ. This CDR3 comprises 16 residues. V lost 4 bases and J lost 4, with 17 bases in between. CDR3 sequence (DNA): TGCGCCAGCAGCGTGTTATCCCAGGGAAGCACCGGGGAGCTGTTTTTT. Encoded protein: CASSVLSQGSTGELFF. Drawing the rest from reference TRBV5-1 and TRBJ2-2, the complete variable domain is KAGVTQTPRYLIKTRGQQVTLSCSPISGHRSVSWYQQTPGQGLQFLFEYFSETQRNKGNFPGRFSGRQFSNSRSEMNVSTLELGDSALYLCASSVLSQGSTGELFFGEGSRLTVL.

CDR3 bases: TGTGCCAGCAGCCCCTACCCAGCCAAAAACATTCAGTACTTC. It specifies CASSPYPAKNIQYF. The chain uses TRBV11-3 and TRBJ2-4, with D uncertain. The CDR3 runs to 14 residues. V was trimmed by 5 bases and J by 0 bases, leaving 8 bases between them. CDR1 and CDR2 from the germline V gene are SGHNT and YENEEA. The whole variable domain, filled in from reference TRBV11-3 and TRBJ2-4, reads EAGVVQSPRYKIIEKKQPVAFWCNPISGHNTLYWYLQNLGQGPELLIRYENEEAVDDSQLPKDRFSAERLKGVDSTLKIQPAELGDSAVYLCASSPYPAKNIQYFGAGTRLSVL.

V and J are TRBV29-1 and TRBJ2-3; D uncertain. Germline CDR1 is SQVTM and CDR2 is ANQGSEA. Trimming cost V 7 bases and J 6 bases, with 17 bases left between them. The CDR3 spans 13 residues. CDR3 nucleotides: TGCAGCGCCCCAGGTTGGGCTACTGATACGCAGTATTTT. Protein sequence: CSAPGWATDTQYF.

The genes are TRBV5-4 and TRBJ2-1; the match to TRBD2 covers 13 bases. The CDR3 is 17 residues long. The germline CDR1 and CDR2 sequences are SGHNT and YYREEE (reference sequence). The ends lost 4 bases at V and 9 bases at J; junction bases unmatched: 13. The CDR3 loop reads CASSGATGTSGNGEQFF. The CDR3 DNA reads TGTGCCAGCAGCGGAGCGACCGGGACTAGCGGGAATGGTGAGCAGTTCTTC.

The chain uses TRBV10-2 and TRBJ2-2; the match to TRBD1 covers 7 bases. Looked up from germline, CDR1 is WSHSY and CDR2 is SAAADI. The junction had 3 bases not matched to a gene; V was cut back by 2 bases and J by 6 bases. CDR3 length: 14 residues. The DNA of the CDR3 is TGCGCCAGCAGTGAGAGACAGGGCCCCGGGGAGCTGTTTTTT. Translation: CASSERQGPGELFF.

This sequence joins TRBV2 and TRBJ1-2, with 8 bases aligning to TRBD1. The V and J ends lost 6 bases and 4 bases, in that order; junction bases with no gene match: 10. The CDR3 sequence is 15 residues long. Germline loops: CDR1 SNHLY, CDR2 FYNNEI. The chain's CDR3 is CASRTYAGTGYGYTF. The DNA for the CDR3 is TGTGCCAGCAGAACCTACGCCGGGACAGGCTATGGCTACACCTTC.

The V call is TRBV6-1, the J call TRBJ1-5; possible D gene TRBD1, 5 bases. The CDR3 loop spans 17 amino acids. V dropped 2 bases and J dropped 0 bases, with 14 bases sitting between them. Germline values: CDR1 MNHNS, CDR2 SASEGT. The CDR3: CASSESRDPYSNQPQHF. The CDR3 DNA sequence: TGTGCCAGCAGTGAATCGCGGGACCCATATAGCAATCAGCCCCAGCATTTT.

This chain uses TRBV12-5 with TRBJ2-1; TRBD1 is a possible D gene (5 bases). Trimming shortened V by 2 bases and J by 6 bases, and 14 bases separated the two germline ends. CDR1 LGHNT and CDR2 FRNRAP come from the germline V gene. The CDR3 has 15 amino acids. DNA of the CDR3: TGTGCTAGTGGTTTGCGGCAGGGTGGGGTCAATGAGCAGTTCTTC. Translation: CASGLRQGGVNEQFF.

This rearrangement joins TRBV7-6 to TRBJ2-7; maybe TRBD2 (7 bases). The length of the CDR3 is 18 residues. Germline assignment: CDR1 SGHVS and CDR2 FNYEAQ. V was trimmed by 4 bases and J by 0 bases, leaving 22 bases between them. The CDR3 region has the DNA TGTGCCAGCAGCTCCGACCTGGGGGGGCGACTTACCTCCTACGAGCAGTACTTC. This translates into CASSSDLGGRLTSYEQYF.

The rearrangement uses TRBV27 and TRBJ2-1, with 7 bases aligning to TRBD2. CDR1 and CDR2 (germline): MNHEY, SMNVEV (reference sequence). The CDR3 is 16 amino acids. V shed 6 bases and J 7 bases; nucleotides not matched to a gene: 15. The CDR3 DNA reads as TGTGCCAGCAGAGGGTATCGGGAGGCCCGGGGGAATGAGCAGTTCTTC. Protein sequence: CASRGYREARGNEQFF.

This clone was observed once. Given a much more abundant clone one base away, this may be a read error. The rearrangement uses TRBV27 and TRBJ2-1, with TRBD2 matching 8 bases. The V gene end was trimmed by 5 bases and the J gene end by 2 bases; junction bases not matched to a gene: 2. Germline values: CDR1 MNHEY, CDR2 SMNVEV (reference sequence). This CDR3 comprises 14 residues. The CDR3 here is CASSVGGAYNEQFF. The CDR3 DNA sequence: TGTGCCAGCAGTGTCGGGGGGGCCTACAATGAGCAGTTCTTC.

In DNA, the CDR3 is TGTGCCTGGAGTGAGCGGGGCGGCGCTGAAGCTTTCTTT. This codes for CAWSERGGAEAFF. The genes are TRBV30 and TRBJ1-1, with a tentative D call TRBD1 (5 bases). The ends were cut back, 1 base at V and 6 bases at J, with 12 bases in the middle. The CDR3 covers 13 residues. The germline V gene encodes CDR1 GTSNPN and CDR2 SVGIG (reference sequence).

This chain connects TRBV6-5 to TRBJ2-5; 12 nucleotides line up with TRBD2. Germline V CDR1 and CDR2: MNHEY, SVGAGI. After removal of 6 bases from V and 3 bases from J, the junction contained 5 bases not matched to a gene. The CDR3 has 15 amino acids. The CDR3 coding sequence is TGTGCCAGCAGGGGACTAGCGGGTACGAAAGAGACCCAGTACTTC. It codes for CASRGLAGTKETQYF.

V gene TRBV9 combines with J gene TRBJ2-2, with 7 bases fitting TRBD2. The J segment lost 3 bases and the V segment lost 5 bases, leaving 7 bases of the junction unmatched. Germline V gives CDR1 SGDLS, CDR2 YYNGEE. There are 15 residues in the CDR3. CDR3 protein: CASSTAGADTGELFF. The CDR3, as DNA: TGTGCCAGCAGTACGGCGGGAGCGGACACCGGGGAGCTGTTTTTT.

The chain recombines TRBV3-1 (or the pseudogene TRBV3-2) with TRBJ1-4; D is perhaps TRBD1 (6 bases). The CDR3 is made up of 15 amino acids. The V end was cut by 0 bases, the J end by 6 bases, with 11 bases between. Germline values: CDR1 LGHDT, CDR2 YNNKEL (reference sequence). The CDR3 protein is CASSQDGAGDEKLFF. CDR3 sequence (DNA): TGTGCCAGCAGCCAAGATGGGGCAGGGGATGAAAAACTGTTTTTT.

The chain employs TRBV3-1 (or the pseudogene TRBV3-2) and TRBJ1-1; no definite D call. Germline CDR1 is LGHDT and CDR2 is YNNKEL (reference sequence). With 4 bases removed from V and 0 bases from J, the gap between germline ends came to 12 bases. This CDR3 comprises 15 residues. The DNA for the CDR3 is TGTGCCAGCAGCCTCGCCACGGTAATGAACACTGAAGCTTTCTTT. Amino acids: CASSLATVMNTEAFF.

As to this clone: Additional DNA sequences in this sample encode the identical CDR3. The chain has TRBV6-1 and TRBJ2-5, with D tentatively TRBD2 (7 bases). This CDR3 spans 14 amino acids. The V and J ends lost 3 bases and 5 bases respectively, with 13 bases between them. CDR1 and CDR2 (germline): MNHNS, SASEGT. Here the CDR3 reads CASSERGGRETQYF. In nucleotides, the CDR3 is TGTGCCAGCAGTGAGAGGGGGGGCCGGGAGACCCAGTACTTC.

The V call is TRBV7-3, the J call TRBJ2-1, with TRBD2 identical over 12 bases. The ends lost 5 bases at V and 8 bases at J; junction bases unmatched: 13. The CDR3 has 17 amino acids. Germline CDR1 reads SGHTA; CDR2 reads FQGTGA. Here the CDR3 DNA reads TGTGCCAGCAGCCGATCGACTGGACTAGCGGGATGGGATGAGCAGTTCTTC. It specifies CASSRSTGLAGWDEQFF.

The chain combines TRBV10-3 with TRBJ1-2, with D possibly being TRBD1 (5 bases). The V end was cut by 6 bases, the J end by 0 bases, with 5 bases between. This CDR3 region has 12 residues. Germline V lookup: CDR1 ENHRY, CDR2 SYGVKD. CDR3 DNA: TGTGCCATCAGGGACACTAACTATGGCTACACCTTC. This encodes CAIRDTNYGYTF.

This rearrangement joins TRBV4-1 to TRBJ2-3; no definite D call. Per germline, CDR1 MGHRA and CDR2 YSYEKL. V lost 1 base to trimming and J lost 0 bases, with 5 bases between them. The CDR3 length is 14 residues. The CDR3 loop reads CASSQVQSTDTQYF. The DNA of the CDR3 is TGCGCCAGCAGCCAAGTACAGAGCACAGATACGCAGTATTTT.

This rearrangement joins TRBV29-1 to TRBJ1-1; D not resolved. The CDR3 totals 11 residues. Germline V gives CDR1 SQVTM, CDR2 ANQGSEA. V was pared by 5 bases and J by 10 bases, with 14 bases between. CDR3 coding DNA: TGCAGCGTTTTCGGCCGCCCGGGAGCTTTCTTT. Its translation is CSVFGRPGAFF.

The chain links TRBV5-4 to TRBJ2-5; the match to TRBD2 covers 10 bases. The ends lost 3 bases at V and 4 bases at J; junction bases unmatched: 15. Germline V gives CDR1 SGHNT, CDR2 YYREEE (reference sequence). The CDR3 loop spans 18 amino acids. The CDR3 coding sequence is TGTGCCAGCAGCTCGTTGACTAGCGGGTTACCAACGGTAGAGACCCAGTACTTC. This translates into CASSSLTSGLPTVETQYF.

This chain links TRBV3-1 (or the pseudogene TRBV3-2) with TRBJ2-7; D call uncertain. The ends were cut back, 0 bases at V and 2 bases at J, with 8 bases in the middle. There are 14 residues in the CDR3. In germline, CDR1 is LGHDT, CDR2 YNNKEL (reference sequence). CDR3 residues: CASSQEYSTYEQYF. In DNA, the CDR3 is TGTGCCAGCAGCCAAGAATACAGCACCTACGAGCAGTACTTC.